This T cell receptor (beta chain) was retrieved from a study of blood T cell repertoires in COVID-19. Study overall: COVID-19 samples collected from the United States, Italy and Spain covered acute and convalescent phases.

Per germline, CDR1 SGDLS and CDR2 YYNGEE. The CDR3 sequence is 14 residues long. V was pared by 4 bases and J by 5 bases, with 6 bases of the junction left unmatched. The authors' processing: Cell counts per sample came from amplifying reference gene primers. Only in-frame clones appear in the TCRdb table, and some are missing; sequencing was by immunoSEQ multiplex PCR. The V and J calls and clone size were taken over from that table, and D and trimming were inferred from the DNA. The sample holds 65,000 to 90,000 clones, over 75% seen once. The sequence derives from a woman in her sixties with acute or convalescent COVID-19. The chain employs TRBV9 and TRBJ2-1; 7 nucleotides align to TRBD1. The sample consisted of peripheral blood. CDR3 sequence: CASSRGTEHNEQFF. The CDR3, as DNA: TGTGCCAGCAGCAGAGGGACAGAACACAATGAGCAGTTCTTC.